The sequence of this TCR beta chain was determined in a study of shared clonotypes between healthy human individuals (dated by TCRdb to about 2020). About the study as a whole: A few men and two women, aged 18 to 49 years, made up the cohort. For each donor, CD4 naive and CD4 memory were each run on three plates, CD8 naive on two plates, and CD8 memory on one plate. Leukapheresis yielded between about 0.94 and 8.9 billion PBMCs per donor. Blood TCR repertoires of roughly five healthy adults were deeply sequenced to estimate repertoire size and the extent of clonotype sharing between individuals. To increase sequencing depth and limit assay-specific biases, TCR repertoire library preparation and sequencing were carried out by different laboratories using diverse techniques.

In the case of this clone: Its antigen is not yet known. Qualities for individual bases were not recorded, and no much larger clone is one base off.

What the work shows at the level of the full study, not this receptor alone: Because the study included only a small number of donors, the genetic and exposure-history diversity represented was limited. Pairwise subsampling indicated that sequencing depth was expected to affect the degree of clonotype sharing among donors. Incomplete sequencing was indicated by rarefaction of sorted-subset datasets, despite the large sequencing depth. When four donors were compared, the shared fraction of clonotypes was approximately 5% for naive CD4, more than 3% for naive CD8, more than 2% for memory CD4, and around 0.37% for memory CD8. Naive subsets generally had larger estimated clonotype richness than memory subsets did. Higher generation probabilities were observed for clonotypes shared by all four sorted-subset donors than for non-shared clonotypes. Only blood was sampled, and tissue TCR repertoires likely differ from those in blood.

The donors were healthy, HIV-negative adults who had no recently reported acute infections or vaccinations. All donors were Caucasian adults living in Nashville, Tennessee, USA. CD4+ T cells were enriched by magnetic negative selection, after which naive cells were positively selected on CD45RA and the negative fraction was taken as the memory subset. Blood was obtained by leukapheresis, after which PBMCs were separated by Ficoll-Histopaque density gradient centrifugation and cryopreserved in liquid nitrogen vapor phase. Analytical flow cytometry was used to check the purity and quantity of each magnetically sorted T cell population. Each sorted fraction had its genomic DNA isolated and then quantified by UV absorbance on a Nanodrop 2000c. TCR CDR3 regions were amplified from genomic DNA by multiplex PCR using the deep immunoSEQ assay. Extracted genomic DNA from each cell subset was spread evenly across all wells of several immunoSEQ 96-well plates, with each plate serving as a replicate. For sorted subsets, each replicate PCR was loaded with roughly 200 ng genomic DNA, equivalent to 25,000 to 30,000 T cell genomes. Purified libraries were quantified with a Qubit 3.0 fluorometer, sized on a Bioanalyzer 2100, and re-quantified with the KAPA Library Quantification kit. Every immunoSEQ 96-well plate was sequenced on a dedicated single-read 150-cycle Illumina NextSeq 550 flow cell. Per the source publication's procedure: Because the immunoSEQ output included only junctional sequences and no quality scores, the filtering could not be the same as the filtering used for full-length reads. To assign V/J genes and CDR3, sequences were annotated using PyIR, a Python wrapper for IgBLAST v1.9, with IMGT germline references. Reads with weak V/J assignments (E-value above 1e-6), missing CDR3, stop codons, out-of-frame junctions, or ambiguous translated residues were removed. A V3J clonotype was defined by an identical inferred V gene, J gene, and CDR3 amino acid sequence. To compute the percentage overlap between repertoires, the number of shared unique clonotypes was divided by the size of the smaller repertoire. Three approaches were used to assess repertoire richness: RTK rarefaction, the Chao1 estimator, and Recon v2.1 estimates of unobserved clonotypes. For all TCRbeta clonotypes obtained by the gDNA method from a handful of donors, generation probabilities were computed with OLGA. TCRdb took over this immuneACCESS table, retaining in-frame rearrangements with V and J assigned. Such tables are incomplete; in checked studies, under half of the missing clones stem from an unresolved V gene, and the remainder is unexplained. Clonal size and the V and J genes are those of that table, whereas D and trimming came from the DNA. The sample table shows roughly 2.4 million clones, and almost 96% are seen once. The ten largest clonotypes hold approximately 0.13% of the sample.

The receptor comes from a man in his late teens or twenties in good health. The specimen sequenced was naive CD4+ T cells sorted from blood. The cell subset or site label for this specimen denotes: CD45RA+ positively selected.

Here the CDR3 is given as CASSFDRVANQPQHF. The sequenced DNA is TGTGCCAGCAGTTTCGACAGGGTTGCAAATCAGCCCCAGCATTTT. Here the chain combines TRBV6-6 and TRBJ1-5, with 7 bases matching TRBD1. From the cysteine up to the phenylalanine, the CDR3 has a length of 15 residues. Here the CDR3 DNA is all that survives: 45 bases in frame from base 1. The germline V end is reduced by 4 bases and the J end by 4 bases; junction bases left unmatched: 7. From a lookup of the germline V gene (reference sequence), CDR1 and CDR2 are MNHNY and SVGAGI.